This T cell receptor beta chain stems from a study of T cell responses to AZD1222 COVID-19 vaccine. Study-wide results and caveats: Spike was spanned by vaccine-associated CD4 TCRs, with dominance at 160-218 and 743-854. Only a handful of people who got AZD1222 tested seropositive at baseline. The study reported that nearly half of spike-specific TCRs target unmutated variant regions. Repertoire collection took place solely once the T cell response had peaked.

This table comes from immunoSEQ multiplex PCR, and its TCRdb copy is limited to in-frame clones, with some not included. The sample yields more than 100,000 clones, roughly 91% seen once. Between the trimmed V and J ends, which lost 7 bases and 1 base, there was a span of 19 bases. Germline CDR1 and CDR2: LNHDA and SQIVND (reference sequence). The CDR3 loop spans 16 amino acids. To note about this clone: What it binds is unknown.

This chain links TRBV19 with TRBJ1-2, with D perhaps TRBD1 (6 bases). The sample consisted of peripheral blood, taken 28 days after the second AZD1222 dose. This TCR was sampled from an adult who received the AZD1222 COVID-19 vaccine. The CDR3 bases are TGTGCCAGTACGGATATCCCGGGGGCGCGTAACTATGGCTACACCTTC. Protein sequence: CASTDIPGARNYGYTF.